The clone carrying this T cell receptor beta chain was counted ten times or more. Its antigen remains unidentified. The TCR beta CDR3 regions underwent amplification using RNA transcripts as the source. Researchers ran a first-round RT-PCR on the TCR CDR3 using the HTBI primer set. TCRdb reprocessed the multiplex PCR reads via MiXCR and lists one record per CDR3 protein. The data hold around 620,000 distinct CDR3 sequences, with around 15% observed a single time. PBMCs were obtained from approximately 10 ml fresh peripheral blood. The data belong to a study of T cells in Graves' hyperthyroidism and ophthalmopathy. The CDR3 runs 12 residues. Trimming cost V 0 bases and J 7 bases, with 6 bases left between them. CDR1 and CDR2 from the germline V gene are LGHDT and YNNKEL (reference sequence). General study results and limits: Most clonotypes that expanded in the thyroid above 0.001 also showed up in blood. Progression to ophthalmopathy was predicted a median of approximately 6.4 months early.

The sequencing input was blood. This sequence was found in a woman aged 30 to 39 with Graves' hyperthyroidism. This chain links TRBV3-1 with TRBJ1-1; D unresolved. The DNA of the CDR3 is TGTGCCAGCAGCCAAGAACCAGATGAAGCTTTCTTT. Protein sequence: CASSQEPDEAFF.